This T cell receptor (beta chain) was found in a study of blood T cell repertoires in COVID-19. Study at large: Italy, Spain and the United States were the sources of the convalescent and acute COVID-19 samples. In each case, the material was cDNA or gDNA derived from T cells, B-cell-depleted T cells, or PBMCs.

In the study's own analysis: Amplifying reference gene primers gave estimates of nucleated cell counts. TCRdb's copy holds only in-frame clones and misses some; the assay was immunoSEQ multiplex PCR. V and J calls and clone size are copied from that table; D and trimming were computed from the DNA. Seen here are 95,000 to 150,000 clones, around four fifths observed once, and the top ten hold 5.9%. Germline values: CDR1 SGHTA, CDR2 FQGNSA. With 5 bases removed from V and 1 base from J, the gap between germline ends came to 11 bases. This CDR3 is 14 amino acids long. Input material: peripheral blood. This chain uses TRBV7-2 with TRBJ2-5; possible D gene TRBD1, 6 bases. The clonotype comes from an elderly man with active or convalescent COVID-19. The CDR3 DNA reads TGTGCCAGCAGCGCACAGGGTCGCCAAGAGACCCAGTACTTC. Translating gives CASSAQGRQETQYF. Full variable domain (rest looked up from reference TRBV7-2 and TRBJ2-5): GAGVSQSPSNKVTEKGKDVELRCDPISGHTALYWYRQSLGQGLEFLIYFQGNSAPDKSGLPSDRFSAERTGGSVSTLTIQRTQQEDSAVYLCASSAQGRQETQYFGPGTRLLVL.